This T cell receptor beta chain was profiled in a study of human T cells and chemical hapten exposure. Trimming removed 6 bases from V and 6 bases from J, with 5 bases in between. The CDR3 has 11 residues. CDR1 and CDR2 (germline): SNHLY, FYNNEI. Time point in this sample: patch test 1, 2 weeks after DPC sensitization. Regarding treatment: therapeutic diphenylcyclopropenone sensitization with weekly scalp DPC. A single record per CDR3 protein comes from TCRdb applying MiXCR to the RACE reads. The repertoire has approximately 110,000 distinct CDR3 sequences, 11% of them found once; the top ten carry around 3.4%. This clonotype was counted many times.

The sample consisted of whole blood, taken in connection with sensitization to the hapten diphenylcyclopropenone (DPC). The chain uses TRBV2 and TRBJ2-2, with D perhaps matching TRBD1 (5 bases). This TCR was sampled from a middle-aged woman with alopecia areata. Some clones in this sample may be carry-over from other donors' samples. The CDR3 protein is CASSRAGELFF. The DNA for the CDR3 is TGTGCCAGCAGCAGGGCCGGGGAGCTGTTTTTT.